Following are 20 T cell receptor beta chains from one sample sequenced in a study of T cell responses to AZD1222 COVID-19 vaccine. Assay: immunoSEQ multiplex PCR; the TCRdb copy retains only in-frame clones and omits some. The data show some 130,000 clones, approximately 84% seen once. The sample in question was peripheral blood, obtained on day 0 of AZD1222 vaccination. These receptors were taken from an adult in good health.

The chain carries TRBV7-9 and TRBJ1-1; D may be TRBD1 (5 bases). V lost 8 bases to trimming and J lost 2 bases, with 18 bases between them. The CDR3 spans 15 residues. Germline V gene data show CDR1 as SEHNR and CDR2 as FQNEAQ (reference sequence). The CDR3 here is CASRASGAANTEAFF. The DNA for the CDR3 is TGTGCCAGCCGAGCTTCCGGGGCAGCCAACACTGAAGCTTTCTTT.

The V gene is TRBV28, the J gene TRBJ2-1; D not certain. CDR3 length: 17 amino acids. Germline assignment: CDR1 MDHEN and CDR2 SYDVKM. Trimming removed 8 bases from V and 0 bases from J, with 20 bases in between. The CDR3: CASHQTLGSSSYNEQFF. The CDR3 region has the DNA TGTGCCAGCCATCAAACCCTGGGCTCAAGCTCCTACAATGAGCAGTTCTTC.

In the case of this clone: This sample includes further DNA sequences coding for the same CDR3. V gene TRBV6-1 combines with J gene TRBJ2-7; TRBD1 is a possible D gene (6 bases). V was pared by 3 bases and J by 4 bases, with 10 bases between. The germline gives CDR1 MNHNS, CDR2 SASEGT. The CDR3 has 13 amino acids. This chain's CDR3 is CASSDRGGYEQYF. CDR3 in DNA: TGTGCCAGCAGTGACAGGGGCGGGTACGAGCAGTACTTC.

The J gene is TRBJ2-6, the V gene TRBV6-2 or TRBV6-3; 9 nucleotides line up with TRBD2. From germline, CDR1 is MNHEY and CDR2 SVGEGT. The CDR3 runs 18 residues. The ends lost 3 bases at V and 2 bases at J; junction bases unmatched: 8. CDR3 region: CASSYLVAGVTGANVLTF. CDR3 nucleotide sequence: TGTGCCAGCAGTTATTTGGTAGCGGGGGTTACTGGGGCCAACGTCCTGACTTTC.

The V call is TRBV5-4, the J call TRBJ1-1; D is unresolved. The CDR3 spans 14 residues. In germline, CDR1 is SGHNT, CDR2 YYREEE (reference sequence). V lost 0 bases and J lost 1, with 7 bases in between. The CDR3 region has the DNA TGTGCCAGCAGCTTGGAGAACAGGAACACTGAAGCTTTCTTT. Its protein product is CASSLENRNTEAFF.

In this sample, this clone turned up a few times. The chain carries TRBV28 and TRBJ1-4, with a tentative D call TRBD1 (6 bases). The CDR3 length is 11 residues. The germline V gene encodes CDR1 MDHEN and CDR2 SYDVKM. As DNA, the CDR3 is TGTGCTGGGGCACAGGGACCAAAACTGTTTTTT. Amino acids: CAGAQGPKLFF.

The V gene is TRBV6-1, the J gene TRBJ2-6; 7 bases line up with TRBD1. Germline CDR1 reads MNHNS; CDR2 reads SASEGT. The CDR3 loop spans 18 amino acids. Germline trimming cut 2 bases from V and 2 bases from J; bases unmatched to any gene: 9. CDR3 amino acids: CASSERGRGSAGANVLTF. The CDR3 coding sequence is TGTGCCAGCAGTGAACGGGGCAGGGGGTCTGCTGGGGCCAACGTCCTGACTTTC.

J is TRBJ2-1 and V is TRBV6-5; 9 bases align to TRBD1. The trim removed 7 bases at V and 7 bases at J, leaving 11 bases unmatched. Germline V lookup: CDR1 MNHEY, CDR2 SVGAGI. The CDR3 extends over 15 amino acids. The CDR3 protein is CASINPGTGRNEQFF. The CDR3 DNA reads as TGTGCCAGCATCAACCCCGGGACAGGGAGGAATGAGCAGTTCTTC.

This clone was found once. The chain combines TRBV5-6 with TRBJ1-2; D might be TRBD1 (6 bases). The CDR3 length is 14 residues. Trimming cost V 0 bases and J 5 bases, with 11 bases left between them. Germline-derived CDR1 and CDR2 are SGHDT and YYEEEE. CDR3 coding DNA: TGTGCCAGCAGCTTGGAAGGGGGTGCGTATGGCTACACCTTC. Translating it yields CASSLEGGAYGYTF. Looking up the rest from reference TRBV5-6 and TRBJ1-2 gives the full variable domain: DAGVTQSPTHLIKTRGQQVTLRCSPKSGHDTVSWYQQALGQGPQFIFQYYEEEERQRGNFPDRFSGHQFPNYSSELNVNALLLGDSALYLCASSLEGGAYGYTFGSGTRLTVV.

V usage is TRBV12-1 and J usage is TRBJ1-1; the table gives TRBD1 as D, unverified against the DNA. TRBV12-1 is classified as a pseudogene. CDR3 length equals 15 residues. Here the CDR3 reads CASSLKGQRNTEAFF. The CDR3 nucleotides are TGTGCCAGCAGCTTAAAGGGACAGAGGAACACTGAAGCTTTCTTT.

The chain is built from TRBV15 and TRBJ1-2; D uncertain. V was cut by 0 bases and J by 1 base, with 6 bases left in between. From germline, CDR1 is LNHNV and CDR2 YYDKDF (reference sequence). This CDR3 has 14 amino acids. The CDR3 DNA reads TGTGCCACCAGCAGAGAGCGGAGTAACTATGGCTACACCTTC. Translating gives CATSRERSNYGYTF.

The CDR3 sequence is CASSQPATGGDGYTF. The DNA for the CDR3 is TGTGCCAGCAGCCAACCGGCCACAGGGGGTGATGGCTACACCTTC. V is TRBV7-8 and J is TRBJ1-2; TRBD1 aligns across 8 bases. Germline CDR1 SGHVS, CDR2 FQNEAQ. Trimming removed 5 bases from V and 6 bases from J; junction bases left unmatched: 11. The CDR3 spans 15 residues.

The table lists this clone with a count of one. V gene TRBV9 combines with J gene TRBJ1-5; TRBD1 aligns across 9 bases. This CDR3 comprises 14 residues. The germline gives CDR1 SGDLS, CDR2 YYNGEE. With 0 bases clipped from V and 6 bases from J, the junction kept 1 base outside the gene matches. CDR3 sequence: CASSVGTGAQPQHF. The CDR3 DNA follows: TGTGCCAGCAGCGTAGGGACAGGGGCTCAGCCCCAGCATTTT.

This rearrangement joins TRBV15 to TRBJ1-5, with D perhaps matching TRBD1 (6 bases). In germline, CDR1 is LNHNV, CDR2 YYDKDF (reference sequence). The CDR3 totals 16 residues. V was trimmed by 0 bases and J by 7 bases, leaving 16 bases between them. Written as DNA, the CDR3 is TGTGCCACCAGCAGAGAACGGGACACGGCGGGACAGCCCCAGCATTTT. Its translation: CATSRERDTAGQPQHF.

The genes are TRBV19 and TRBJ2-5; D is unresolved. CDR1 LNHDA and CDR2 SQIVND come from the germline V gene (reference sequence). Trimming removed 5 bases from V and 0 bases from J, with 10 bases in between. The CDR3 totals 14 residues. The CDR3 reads CASSLRTDQETQYF. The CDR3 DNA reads TGTGCCAGTAGTCTTCGAACAGACCAAGAGACCCAGTACTTC.

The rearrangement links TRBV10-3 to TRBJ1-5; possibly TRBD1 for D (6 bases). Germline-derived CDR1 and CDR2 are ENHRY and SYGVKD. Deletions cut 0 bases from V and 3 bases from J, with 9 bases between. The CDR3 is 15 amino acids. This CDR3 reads CAISESGTPNQPQHF. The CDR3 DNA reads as TGTGCCATCAGTGAGTCGGGGACACCCAATCAGCCCCAGCATTTT.

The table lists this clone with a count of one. This chain's CDR3 is CASRGSGGANTQYF. CDR3 DNA: TGCGCCAGCAGGGGTAGCGGGGGGGCGAATACGCAGTATTTT. The rearrangement joins TRBV4-1 to TRBJ2-3; 11 bases line up with TRBD2. V trimming: 6 bases; J trimming: 7 bases; junction bases outside the gene matches: 6. CDR1 and CDR2 (germline): MGHRA, YSYEKL. The CDR3 runs 14 residues.

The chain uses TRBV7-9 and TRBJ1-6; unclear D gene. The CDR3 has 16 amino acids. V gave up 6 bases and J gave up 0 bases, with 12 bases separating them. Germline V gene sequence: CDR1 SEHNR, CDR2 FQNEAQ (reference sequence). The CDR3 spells CASSRGISSYNSPLHF. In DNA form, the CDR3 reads TGTGCCAGCAGTCGAGGGATTAGCTCCTATAATTCACCCCTCCACTTT.

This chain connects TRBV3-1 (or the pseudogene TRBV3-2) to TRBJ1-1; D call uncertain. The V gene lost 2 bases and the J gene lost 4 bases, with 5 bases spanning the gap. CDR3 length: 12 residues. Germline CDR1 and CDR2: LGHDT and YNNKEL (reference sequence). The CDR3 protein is CASSQLGTEAFF. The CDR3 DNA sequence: TGTGCCAGCAGCCAATTGGGCACTGAAGCTTTCTTT.

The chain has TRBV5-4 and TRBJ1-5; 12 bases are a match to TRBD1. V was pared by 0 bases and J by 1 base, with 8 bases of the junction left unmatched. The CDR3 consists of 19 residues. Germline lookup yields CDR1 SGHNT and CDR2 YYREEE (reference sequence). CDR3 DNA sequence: TGTGCCAGCAGCTTGGGACCGGGACAGGGGGCGAGGAGCAATCAGCCCCAGCATTTT. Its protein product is CASSLGPGQGARSNQPQHF.